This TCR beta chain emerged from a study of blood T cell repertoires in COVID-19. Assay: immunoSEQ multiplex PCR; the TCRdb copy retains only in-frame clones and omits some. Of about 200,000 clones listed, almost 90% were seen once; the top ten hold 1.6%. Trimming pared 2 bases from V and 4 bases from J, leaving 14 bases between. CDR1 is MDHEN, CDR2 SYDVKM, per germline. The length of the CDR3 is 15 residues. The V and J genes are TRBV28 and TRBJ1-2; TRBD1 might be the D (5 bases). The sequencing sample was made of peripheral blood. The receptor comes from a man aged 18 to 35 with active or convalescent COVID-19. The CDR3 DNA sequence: TGTGCCAGCAGTTTAAGTTGGGGGGGGAGCTATGGCTACACCTTC. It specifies CASSLSWGGSYGYTF.